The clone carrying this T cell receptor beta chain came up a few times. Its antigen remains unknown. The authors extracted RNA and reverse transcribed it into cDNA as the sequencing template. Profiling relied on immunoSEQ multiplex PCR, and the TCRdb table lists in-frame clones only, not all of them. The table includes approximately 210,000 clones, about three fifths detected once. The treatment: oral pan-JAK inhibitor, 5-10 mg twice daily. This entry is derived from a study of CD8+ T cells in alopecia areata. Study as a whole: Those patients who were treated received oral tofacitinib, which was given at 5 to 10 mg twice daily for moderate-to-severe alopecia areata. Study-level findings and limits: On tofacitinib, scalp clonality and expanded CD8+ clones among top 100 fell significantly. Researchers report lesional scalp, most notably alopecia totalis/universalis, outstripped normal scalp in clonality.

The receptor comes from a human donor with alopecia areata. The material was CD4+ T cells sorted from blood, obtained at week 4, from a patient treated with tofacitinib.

The DNA for the CDR3 is TGTGCCATCAGTGAGTCGACAGGGGGCACGGGGGCCAACGTCCTGACTTTC. Amino acid sequence: CAISESTGGTGANVLTF. This chain connects TRBV10-3 to TRBJ2-6; 10 bases map to TRBD1. This CDR3 comprises 17 residues. V lost 0 bases, J lost 4 bases, and 3 bases stayed unmatched. Germline V gives CDR1 ENHRY, CDR2 SYGVKD.